This T cell receptor (beta chain) was found in a study of post-analysis software for immune sequencing data. Study-wide background: Recorded disease courses covered relapsing-remitting, secondary progressive and progressive-relapsing multiple sclerosis. Some patients had no subtype annotation.

As to this clonotype: Its matching antigen is unknown.

The study's findings and limits: Under the F measure, samples that were prepared in one batch clustered strongly together. There was significantly lower normalized Chao1 diversity in multiple sclerosis patients than in controls. Patients had higher frequencies than controls of roughly five TRBV segments, including TRBV5-6, TRBV5-1 and TRBV20-1.

Trimming took 3 bases from V and 4 from J, leaving 18 bases between them. Germline V gene sequence: CDR1 LGHNA, CDR2 YSLEER. The CDR3 extends over 16 amino acids. cDNA libraries of TCR beta carried unique molecular identifiers. T cells, about 0.85 to 11 million of them, yielded some 500,000 cDNA molecules. TCRdb fed the PCR reads into MiXCR, producing one record per CDR3 protein. Among roughly 700,000 distinct CDR3 sequences listed, approximately 30% were seen once. The rearrangement uses TRBV4-3 and TRBJ1-1; D is unclear. This TCR came from a girl aged 10-17 years with multiple sclerosis. Source material: blood. CDR3 amino acids: CASSQGLFSSGTEAFF. CDR3 DNA sequence: TGCGCCAGCAGCCAGGGCCTCTTCAGCTCGGGCACTGAAGCTTTCTTT.